The T cell receptor beta chain described here comes from a study of regulatory T cells in long-lasting Graves disease. Study-wide context: Antithyroid drugs had been given to newly diagnosed Graves' patients for under 3 months.

Time point given: newly diagnosed GD, antithyroid drugs for less than 3 months. PBMC-derived RNA was used for the TCR library. This clonotype was seen ten or more times. Germline CDR1 reads WSHSY; CDR2 reads SAAADI. This CDR3 is 16 amino acids long. V lost 3 bases to trimming and J lost 3 bases, with 15 bases between them. To make TCR beta libraries, researchers used iRepertoire HTBI primers and Arm-PCR of CDR3 regions. TCRdb re-analysed the multiplex PCR reads in MiXCR, keeping a single row per CDR3 protein. The repertoire consists of roughly 530,000 distinct CDR3 sequences, with roughly 16% occurring once and the leading ten covering 25%. This sample also belongs to another study, concerning T cells in Graves' hyperthyroidism and ophthalmopathy. That investigation notes: Blood also contained most expanded thyroid clonotypes above 0.001.

The starting material was peripheral blood mononuclear cells (PBMCs), obtained at new diagnosis, from a patient treated with antithyroid drugs. This rearrangement joins TRBV10-2 to TRBJ2-1; D possibly corresponds to TRBD2 (6 bases). The TCR comes from a woman aged 35-65 years with Graves disease. The CDR3, as DNA: TGCGCCAGCAGTGAACAAAAAGGGCGGGACTACAATGAGCAGTTCTTC. It codes for CASSEQKGRDYNEQFF.